A single sample gave rise to the 31 T cell receptor beta chains below, sequenced in a study of blood T cell repertoires in COVID-19. TCRdb keeps only in-frame clones here, not all; method: immunoSEQ multiplex PCR. The data contain fewer than 200,000 clones, 85% to 90% of them singletons. The sequencing input was peripheral blood. The receptors originated from a man aged 35 to 55 with active or convalescent COVID-19.

The V call is TRBV18, the J call TRBJ2-7; possible D gene TRBD2, 6 bases. The CDR3 length is 15 residues. Germline V CDR1 and CDR2: KGHSH, LQKENI. V lost 3 bases and J lost 3, with 15 bases in between. The CDR3 region is CASSPRETRIYEQYF. Written as DNA, the CDR3 is TGTGCCAGCTCACCCCGGGAGACGAGGATCTACGAGCAGTACTTC.

J is TRBJ2-3 and V is TRBV21-1; the table calls TRBD2, which could not be checked here. TRBV21-1 is flagged as a pseudogene. The CDR3 extends over 13 amino acids. CDR3 region: CASSKTIADTQYF. Written as DNA, the CDR3 is TGTGCCAGCAGCAAAACTATAGCGGATACGCAGTATTTT.

The gene calls are TRBV19 and TRBJ1-3, with TRBD1 matching over 11 bases. With 7 bases clipped from V and 4 bases from J, the junction kept 15 bases outside the gene matches. Germline lookup yields CDR1 LNHDA and CDR2 SQIVND (reference sequence). CDR3 length: 18 amino acids. Written as DNA, the CDR3 is TGTGCCAGTAATCGCCGGGACAGGGGGATCACTCGGGGAAACACCATATATTTT. It specifies CASNRRDRGITRGNTIYF. Full variable domain (remainder filled in from reference TRBV19 and TRBJ1-3): DGGITQSPKYLFRKEGQNVTLSCEQNLNHDAMYWYRQDPGQGLRLIYYSQIVNDFQKGDIAEGYSVSREKKESFPLTVTSAQKNPTAFYLCASNRRDRGITRGNTIYFGEGSWLTVV.

V usage is TRBV6-5 and J usage is TRBJ2-3, with a tentative D call TRBD1 (6 bases). Germline V gene data show CDR1 as MNHEY and CDR2 as SVGAGI. Trimming left V 8 bases short and J 1 base short, with 13 bases between. This CDR3 has 14 residues. CDR3 residues: CASLGHFGTDTQYF. CDR3 nucleotides: TGTGCCAGCTTGGGACATTTTGGCACAGATACGCAGTATTTT.

This clone was seen more than once but under ten times. The J gene is TRBJ2-1, the V gene TRBV11-2, with D maybe TRBD2 (6 bases). CDR1 is SGHAT, CDR2 FQNNGV, per germline. V was pared by 0 bases and J by 9 bases, with 9 bases between. The CDR3 runs 13 residues. In DNA, the CDR3 is TGTGCCAGCAGCTTAGAGACAGCGGGTGAGCAGTTCTTC. Protein product: CASSLETAGEQFF.

This clone was recorded once. V is TRBV4-1 and J is TRBJ2-7, with D possibly matching TRBD1 (6 bases). CDR3 length: 20 amino acids. Germline V CDR1 and CDR2: MGHRA, YSYEKL. V gave up 1 base and J gave up 6 bases, with 31 bases separating them. The CDR3 DNA is TGCGCCAGCAGCCAAGGCGTATTACCTAAGGGGACATCAAGAGTAGCCGAGCAGTACTTC. Encoded protein: CASSQGVLPKGTSRVAEQYF.

V usage is TRBV7-9 and J usage is TRBJ1-6; D is possibly TRBD1 (5 bases). The CDR3 covers 14 residues. V lost 0 bases and J 6 bases, leaving 6 bases between the germline ends. CDR1 SEHNR and CDR2 FQNEAQ come from the germline V gene (reference sequence). This chain's CDR3 is CASSLAGGNSPLHF. Written as DNA, the CDR3 is TGTGCCAGCAGCTTAGCGGGGGGTAATTCACCCCTCCACTTT.

This clone was observed once. The chain carries TRBV28 and TRBJ1-5; D perhaps matches TRBD1 (6 bases). V was pared by 2 bases and J by 4 bases, with 15 bases between. CDR1 and CDR2 (germline): MDHEN, SYDVKM. The length of the CDR3 is 16 residues. The CDR3 sequence: CASSLVTGFGNQPQHF. The CDR3 bases are TGTGCCAGCAGTTTAGTGACAGGTTTTGGGAATCAGCCCCAGCATTTT. The full variable domain, its missing parts supplied by reference TRBV28 and TRBJ1-5, is DVKVTQSSRYLVKRTGEKVFLECVQDMDHENMFWYRQDPGLGLRLIYFSYDVKMKEKGDIPEGYSVSREKKERFSLILESASTNQTSMYLCASSLVTGFGNQPQHFGDGTRLSIL.

J is TRBJ2-7 and V is TRBV9, with a possible D match to TRBD1 (5 bases). From germline, CDR1 is SGDLS and CDR2 YYNGEE. The V end lost 4 bases, the J end lost 7 bases, and 21 bases lay between the germline ends. The CDR3 runs 15 residues. CDR3 amino acids: CASSPDTAYVREQYF. The CDR3 region has the DNA TGTGCCAGCAGCCCGGACACAGCTTACGTTAGGGAGCAGTACTTC.

V is TRBV29-1 and J is TRBJ2-5; TRBD2 aligns across 13 bases. From germline, CDR1 is SQVTM and CDR2 ANQGSEA. The CDR3 consists of 17 residues. V gave up 7 bases and J gave up 6 bases; unmatched junction bases: 17. The CDR3 here is CSAAPGTSGVKGKTQYF. CDR3 DNA sequence: TGCAGCGCCGCCCCCGGGACTAGCGGGGTCAAAGGGAAGACCCAGTACTTC.

This clone has a handful of counts. The CDR3 DNA reads TGCGCCAGCAGCCAACCCCCCGGGACAATAAATGGCTACACCTTC. Translation: CASSQPPGTINGYTF. The J gene is TRBJ1-2, the V gene TRBV4-1; D may be TRBD1 (6 bases). Germline CDR1 MGHRA, CDR2 YSYEKL. The V end lost 2 bases, the J end lost 6 bases, and 16 bases lay between the germline ends. The CDR3 contains 15 residues.

V gene TRBV4-2 combines with J gene TRBJ1-1, with TRBD1 identical over 8 bases. Germline CDR1 reads LGHNA; CDR2 reads YNFKEQ. V gave up 9 bases and J gave up 4 bases; unmatched junction bases: 7. The length of the CDR3 is 13 residues. The CDR3 region has the DNA TGTGCCAGTAAAGGACAGGGAGTCACTGAAGCTTTCTTT. It codes for CASKGQGVTEAFF.

This chain connects TRBV7-9 to TRBJ2-2; D may be TRBD2 (6 bases). The V gene's germline CDR1 is SEHNR and CDR2 FQNEAQ (reference sequence). The CDR3 is 18 residues long. Trimming removed 6 bases from V and 2 bases from J, with 22 bases in between. The chain's CDR3 is CASSAPSVTGVNTGELFF. The CDR3 DNA reads TGTGCCAGCAGTGCCCCCTCCGTGACGGGGGTAAACACCGGGGAGCTGTTTTTT.

The chain is built from TRBV7-9 and TRBJ1-2, with D maybe TRBD1 (6 bases). The CDR3 runs 15 residues. Germline V gene data show CDR1 as SEHNR and CDR2 as FQNEAQ (reference sequence). V was pared by 5 bases and J by 8 bases, with 21 bases between. CDR3 loop: CASSPGQLLTKGYTF. CDR3 sequence (DNA): TGTGCCAGCAGCCCTGGACAGCTACTAACTAAAGGCTACACCTTC.

In this sample, this clone turned up once. V is TRBV5-1 and J is TRBJ2-6, with D unclear. V was cut by 4 bases and J by 2 bases, with 13 bases left in between. The CDR3 consists of 16 residues. In germline, CDR1 is SGHRS, CDR2 YFSETQ. CDR3 nucleotide sequence: TGCGCCAGCAGCCAAAGCCCGACACCTGGGGCCAACGTCCTGACTTTC. It encodes CASSQSPTPGANVLTF.

The rearrangement links TRBV7-9 to TRBJ2-7; maybe TRBD1 (5 bases). Per the germline V gene, CDR1 is SEHNR and CDR2 is FQNEAQ (reference sequence). The CDR3 has 13 amino acids. The ends were cut back, 3 bases at V and 5 bases at J, with 11 bases in the middle. The CDR3 loop is CASSLGPRDEQYF. For the CDR3, the DNA is TGTGCCAGCAGCTTGGGGCCCCGGGACGAGCAGTACTTC. The full variable domain, completed using reference TRBV7-9 and TRBJ2-7, is DTGVSQNPRHKITKRGQNVTFRCDPISEHNRLYWYRQTLGQGPEFLTYFQNEAQLEKSRLLSDRFSAERPKGSFSTLEIQRTEQGDSAMYLCASSLGPRDEQYFGPGTRLTVT.

This chain connects TRBV20-1 to TRBJ1-1; D is perhaps TRBD1 (6 bases). Germline CDR1 DFQATT, CDR2 SNEGSKA (reference sequence). V was cut by 3 bases and J by 4 bases, with 9 bases left in between. The CDR3 length is 12 residues. CDR3 sequence: CSASLGATEAFF. Written as DNA, the CDR3 is TGCAGTGCTAGTTTGGGGGCCACTGAAGCTTTCTTT.

This chain joins TRBV11-3 and TRBJ2-7, with D tentatively TRBD2 (5 bases). Trimming removed 3 bases from V and 1 base from J, with 7 bases in between. The CDR3 spans 13 residues. CDR1 and CDR2 from the germline V gene are SGHNT and YENEEA. CDR3 DNA sequence: TGTGCCAGCAGCTTGACTACGTCCTACGAGCAGTACTTC. It specifies CASSLTTSYEQYF. The full variable domain, with the rest looked up from reference TRBV11-3 and TRBJ2-7, is EAGVVQSPRYKIIEKKQPVAFWCNPISGHNTLYWYLQNLGQGPELLIRYENEEAVDDSQLPKDRFSAERLKGVDSTLKIQPAELGDSAVYLCASSLTTSYEQYFGPGTRLTVT.

The J gene is TRBJ1-1, the V gene TRBV7-8, with D perhaps TRBD1 (6 bases). Per germline, CDR1 SGHVS and CDR2 FQNEAQ. V shed 1 base and J shed 11 bases, with 17 bases lying between them. This CDR3 region has 14 residues. Here the CDR3 DNA reads TGTGCCAGCAGCTTAGAAACTTGGGGGCTTGACGCTTTCTTT. Protein sequence: CASSLETWGLDAFF.

This rearrangement joins TRBV19 to TRBJ1-2; unclear D gene. The germline V gene encodes CDR1 LNHDA and CDR2 SQIVND (reference sequence). Trimming removed 3 bases at V and 4 bases at J, with 9 bases between. This CDR3 spans 13 amino acids. The CDR3 reads CASSIARLYGYTF. CDR3 bases: TGTGCCAGTAGTATCGCCAGGCTCTATGGCTACACCTTC. Full variable domain (outside the CDR3, taken from reference TRBV19 and TRBJ1-2): DGGITQSPKYLFRKEGQNVTLSCEQNLNHDAMYWYRQDPGQGLRLIYYSQIVNDFQKGDIAEGYSVSREKKESFPLTVTSAQKNPTAFYLCASSIARLYGYTFGSGTRLTVV.

The chain carries TRBV19 and TRBJ1-1; D is undetermined. The CDR3 extends over 14 amino acids. The V end was cut by 5 bases, the J end by 2 bases, with 12 bases between. CDR1 is LNHDA, CDR2 SQIVND, per germline (reference sequence). The CDR3 coding sequence is TGTGCCAGTAGTTCTCCGGGTCATAACACTGAAGCTTTCTTT. It translates to CASSSPGHNTEAFF.

In DNA form, the CDR3 reads TGCGCCAGCAGCTTGGCAGTTGGGGCCGCCTCTGGAAACACCATATATTTT. Translating gives CASSLAVGAASGNTIYF. V gene TRBV5-1 combines with J gene TRBJ1-3; tentative D call: TRBD1 (5 bases). V was cut by 0 bases and J by 0 bases, with 13 bases left in between. The CDR3 spans 17 residues. Germline CDR1 and CDR2: SGHRS and YFSETQ. The variable domain in full, with the rest retrieved from reference TRBV5-1 and TRBJ1-3, is KAGVTQTPRYLIKTRGQQVTLSCSPISGHRSVSWYQQTPGQGLQFLFEYFSETQRNKGNFPGRFSGRQFSNSRSEMNVSTLELGDSALYLCASSLAVGAASGNTIYFGEGSWLTVV.

The rearrangement links TRBV19 to TRBJ1-3; no clear D gene. CDR1 is LNHDA and CDR2 is SQIVND in the germline V gene (reference sequence). The CDR3 contains 15 residues. The V gene lost 3 bases and the J gene lost 4 bases, with 13 bases spanning the gap. CDR3: CASSIEVVAGNTIYF. CDR3 nucleotide sequence: TGTGCCAGTAGTATCGAGGTTGTCGCGGGAAACACCATATATTTT.

V gene TRBV13 combines with J gene TRBJ1-5; maybe TRBD1 (5 bases). Germline CDR1 is PRHDT and CDR2 is FYEKMQ (reference sequence). CDR3 length equals 14 residues. The V end lost 1 base, the J end lost 5 bases, and 9 bases lay between the germline ends. This chain's CDR3 is CASSLEGEDQPQHF. In nucleotides, the CDR3 is TGTGCCAGCAGCTTAGAAGGGGAGGATCAGCCCCAGCATTTT.

The V gene is TRBV5-5, the J gene TRBJ2-7; tentatively, D is TRBD1 (6 bases). Trimming took 5 bases from V and 5 from J, leaving 20 bases between them. The germline V gene has CDR1 SGHKS and CDR2 YYEKEE (reference sequence). The CDR3 is 15 amino acids. The CDR3 DNA reads TGTGCCAGCAGATCTACAGGGACGACATTCAACGAGCAGTACTTC. Amino acid sequence: CASRSTGTTFNEQYF.

J is TRBJ1-2 and V is TRBV9; D not certain. CDR1 and CDR2 from the germline V gene are SGDLS and YYNGEE. V lost 0 bases and J 10 bases, leaving 22 bases between the germline ends. The CDR3 consists of 16 residues. CDR3 amino acids: CASSVGSRGTTPDYTF. The CDR3 nucleotides read TGTGCCAGCAGCGTAGGATCGCGGGGAACTACGCCTGACTACACCTTC.

The rearrangement links TRBV28 to TRBJ1-1; no clear D gene. CDR1 is MDHEN and CDR2 is SYDVKM in the germline V gene. The CDR3 runs 11 residues. V shed 2 bases and J shed 7 bases, with 5 bases lying between them. CDR3 in amino acids: CASSLTREAFF. The CDR3 region has the DNA TGTGCCAGCAGTTTAACGCGTGAAGCTTTCTTT.

The V call is TRBV5-5, the J call TRBJ1-3, with 7 bases that match TRBD1. The V gene's germline CDR1 is SGHKS and CDR2 YYEKEE (reference sequence). With V trimmed by 2 bases and J by 0 bases, 14 bases remained unmatched. This CDR3 contains 19 residues. The CDR3 spells CASSFDWTGSNDSGNTIYF. The DNA for the CDR3 is TGTGCCAGCAGCTTTGACTGGACAGGCAGTAACGACTCTGGAAACACCATATATTTT.

The chain uses TRBV5-1 and TRBJ2-5, with a weak D call TRBD2 (7 bases). This CDR3 spans 16 amino acids. CDR1 and CDR2 (germline): SGHRS, YFSETQ. V was clipped by 1 base and J by 1 base, with 14 bases between them. The CDR3 nucleotides are TGCGCCAGCAGCTTGATGGGGGGCGGGGGCCAAGAGACCCAGTACTTC. Protein sequence: CASSLMGGGGQETQYF. Full variable domain (missing parts from reference TRBV5-1 and TRBJ2-5): KAGVTQTPRYLIKTRGQQVTLSCSPISGHRSVSWYQQTPGQGLQFLFEYFSETQRNKGNFPGRFSGRQFSNSRSEMNVSTLELGDSALYLCASSLMGGGGQETQYFGPGTRLLVL.

The chain combines TRBV24-1 with TRBJ1-6; 7 nucleotides align to TRBD1. Germline loops: CDR1 KGHDR, CDR2 SFDVKD. The CDR3 has 15 amino acids. V was pared by 0 bases and J by 6 bases, with 1 base of the junction left unmatched. DNA for the CDR3: TGTGCCACCAGTGATTTGGACAGGGTTAATTCACCCCTCCACTTT. It specifies CATSDLDRVNSPLHF.

The chain couples TRBV14 to TRBJ2-1, with 8 bases identical to TRBD1. CDR3 length: 14 residues. Per germline, CDR1 SGHDN and CDR2 FVKESK. Losses at the gene ends were 3 bases for V and 8 bases for J; bases not matched to a gene: 6. CDR3 sequence reads: CASSQITGGYEQFF. DNA for the CDR3: TGTGCCAGCAGCCAGATAACAGGGGGATATGAGCAGTTCTTC.